This TCR beta chain was identified in a study of read filtering for tumor transcriptome and immune sequencing. This CDR3 is built from 16 residues. Germline CDR1 LGHNA, CDR2 YSLEER. With 0 bases removed from V and 4 bases from J, the gap between germline ends came to 16 bases. This clonotype was recorded many times. From approximately 400 ng of RNA, a library with molecular barcoded alpha/delta and beta/gamma adaptors was made. TCRdb passed the reads through MiXCR, listing each CDR3 protein once. The table records 45,000 to 55,000 distinct CDR3 sequences, approximately 18% of them present only once. Sequencing was carried out using a population of CD138-negative cells sorted from bone marrow. The V gene is TRBV4-3, the J gene TRBJ2-7; TRBD1 might be the D (6 bases). The source is a donor at least 40 years old with multiple myeloma. CDR3 loop: CASSQDPQGGAYEQYF. The CDR3 DNA sequence: TGCGCCAGCAGCCAAGACCCCCAAGGGGGTGCGTACGAGCAGTACTTC.